The 16 T cell receptor beta chains given below trace back to one sample, sequenced in a study of blood T cell repertoires in COVID-19. The repertoire was sequenced with immunoSEQ multiplex PCR; TCRdb's copy has only in-frame clones and lacks some. Among about 140,000 clones, approximately 80% were seen once, and the ten largest hold 4.5%. The sequencing sample was made of peripheral blood. These TCRs come from a woman older than 75 with active or convalescent COVID-19.

There are a few counts of this clone. The J gene is TRBJ2-1, the V gene TRBV6-1, with 7 positions matching TRBD2. Germline V gene sequence: CDR1 MNHNS, CDR2 SASEGT. This CDR3 contains 15 residues. J lost 3 bases, V lost 2 bases, and 4 bases had no gene match. The CDR3: CASSEIGDYYNEQFF. CDR3 nucleotides: TGTGCCAGCAGTGAAATAGGGGACTACTACAATGAGCAGTTCTTC.

The chain recombines TRBV4-2 with TRBJ1-4; D might be TRBD1 (5 bases). Germline lookup yields CDR1 LGHNA and CDR2 YNFKEQ. Trimming cost V 4 bases and J 4 bases, with 13 bases left between them. The CDR3 has 15 amino acids. The CDR3 loop reads CASSPMGGGNEKLFF. The CDR3 nucleotides read TGTGCCAGCAGCCCCATGGGGGGAGGTAATGAAAAACTGTTTTTT.

This clone has more than one count but fewer than ten. This chain joins TRBV5-6 and TRBJ1-2, with 7 bases aligning to TRBD1. CDR3 length: 14 amino acids. The ends lost 6 bases at V and 3 bases at J; junction bases unmatched: 8. CDR1 SGHDT and CDR2 YYEEEE come from the germline V gene. The CDR3 reads CASIKGAAYYGYTF. Here the CDR3 DNA reads TGTGCCAGCATCAAGGGGGCGGCTTACTATGGCTACACCTTC.

J is TRBJ2-7 and V is TRBV2; no firm D call. Trimming stripped 6 bases from V and 3 bases from J, with 6 bases between. CDR3 length: 11 residues. CDR1 and CDR2 from the germline V gene are SNHLY and FYNNEI. In nucleotides, the CDR3 is TGTGCCAGCAGCGGGTTCTACGAGCAGTACTTC. Translating it yields CASSGFYEQYF.

This chain joins TRBV10-3 and TRBJ1-3; D is unclear. V shed 10 bases and J shed 2 bases, with 15 bases lying between them. This CDR3 is 14 amino acids long. The germline CDR1 and CDR2 sequences are ENHRY and SYGVKD. The CDR3 DNA is TGTGCCACGGAACCCGCGGTCGCTGGAAACACCATATATTTT. The encoded protein is CATEPAVAGNTIYF.

This chain uses TRBV11-2 with TRBJ2-3; D possibly corresponds to TRBD2 (6 bases). Between the trimmed V and J ends, which lost 6 bases and 6 bases, there was a span of 22 bases. The germline V gene has CDR1 SGHAT and CDR2 FQNNGV. This CDR3 spans 16 amino acids. The chain's CDR3 is CASSSGTGGNFDTQYF. The CDR3 DNA reads TGTGCCAGCAGTTCCGGGACTGGGGGTAATTTCGATACGCAGTATTTT.

The V and J genes are TRBV7-3 and TRBJ2-2, with 12 bases that match TRBD1. Per the germline V gene, CDR1 is SGHTA and CDR2 is FQGTGA. J gave up 5 bases and V 5 bases, and 6 bases lay outside the gene matches. There are 16 residues in the CDR3. The CDR3 is CASSRDRGRGTGELFF. The DNA for the CDR3 is TGTGCCAGCAGCCGGGACAGGGGGCGCGGGACCGGGGAGCTGTTTTTT.

The chain recombines TRBV5-4 with TRBJ2-2; 8 bases line up with TRBD2. Germline V gives CDR1 SGHNT, CDR2 YYREEE (reference sequence). The CDR3 length is 15 residues. Losses at the gene ends were 4 bases for V and 4 bases for J; bases not matched to a gene: 6. The CDR3 DNA sequence: TGTGCCAGCAGCAGCCCGGGGGGGCTCACCGGGGAGCTGTTTTTT. This translates into CASSSPGGLTGELFF.

V gene TRBV9 combines with J gene TRBJ2-1, with 8 bases matching TRBD2. The CDR3 totals 18 residues. V trimming: 1 base; J trimming: 5 bases; junction bases outside the gene matches: 14. CDR1 is SGDLS, CDR2 YYNGEE, per germline. The CDR3 protein is CASSVYSSGLDRDNEQFF. CDR3 nucleotide sequence: TGTGCCAGCAGCGTATACTCTAGCGGGCTAGACCGGGACAATGAGCAGTTCTTC.

This clone showed up just a few times. This chain uses TRBV5-1 with TRBJ2-2, with 7 nucleotides matching TRBD1. The CDR3 runs 18 residues. Germline loops: CDR1 SGHRS, CDR2 YFSETQ. V trimming: 4 bases; J trimming: 6 bases; junction bases outside the gene matches: 18. This CDR3 is CASSPTGSVGAPPGELFF. The CDR3, as DNA: TGCGCCAGCAGCCCGACAGGGTCTGTGGGCGCCCCTCCCGGGGAGCTGTTTTTT.

This clone came up once. V is TRBV6-5 and J is TRBJ2-1; 7 bases match TRBD2. This CDR3 is built from 16 residues. V was clipped by 2 bases and J by 9 bases; unmatched bases: 13. Germline lookup yields CDR1 MNHEY and CDR2 SVGAGI. CDR3 amino acids: CASSYRGVRTLGEQFF. CDR3 nucleotides: TGTGCCAGCAGTTACCGGGGGGTCCGAACGTTGGGTGAGCAGTTCTTC.

There are a few counts of this clone. The chain employs TRBV19 and TRBJ2-2; no clear D gene. In germline, CDR1 is LNHDA, CDR2 SQIVND (reference sequence). Trimming took 6 bases from V and 7 from J, leaving 15 bases between them. The CDR3 has 14 amino acids. In DNA form, the CDR3 reads TGTGCCAGTAGCCTGAGGCCTAACGTCGGGGAGCTGTTTTTT. Translation gives CASSLRPNVGELFF.

In its sample, this clone was seen once. V gene TRBV3-1 (or the pseudogene TRBV3-2) combines with J gene TRBJ2-5, with a possible D match to TRBD2 (6 bases). The CDR3 extends over 17 amino acids. The germline V gene encodes CDR1 LGHDT and CDR2 YNNKEL (reference sequence). Trimming took off 4 bases at V and 5 bases at J, with 23 bases between the two ends. The CDR3 is CASSPSLGGSLGETQYF. The CDR3 DNA reads as TGTGCCAGCAGCCCCTCGTTAGGAGGGTCGTTGGGGGAGACCCAGTACTTC.

The V gene is TRBV6-5, the J gene TRBJ2-1, with D tentatively TRBD2 (6 bases). This CDR3 contains 15 residues. CDR1 MNHEY and CDR2 SVGAGI come from the germline V gene. The V end was cut by 6 bases, the J end by 0 bases, with 12 bases between. As DNA, the CDR3 is TGTGCCAGCAGGCGGGACGTGAGCTCCTACAATGAGCAGTTCTTC. It yields the protein CASRRDVSSYNEQFF.

The count of this clone is one. The rearrangement uses TRBV2 and TRBJ2-2; TRBD1 aligns across 12 bases. Per germline, CDR1 SNHLY and CDR2 FYNNEI. Losses at the gene ends were 7 bases for V and 5 bases for J; bases not matched to a gene: 5. The CDR3 consists of 15 residues. In DNA form, the CDR3 reads TGTGCCAGCAAGGGACAGGGGGCTCTTACCGGGGAGCTGTTTTTT. Amino acids: CASKGQGALTGELFF.

This chain uses TRBV2 with TRBJ1-4, with a possible D match to TRBD1 (6 bases). The CDR3 runs to 13 residues. Germline-derived CDR1 and CDR2 are SNHLY and FYNNEI. Trimming shortened V by 9 bases and J by 5 bases, and 13 bases separated the two germline ends. The CDR3 nucleotides read TGTGCCAGTACCCGGGACACCAATGAAAAACTGTTTTTT. This translates into CASTRDTNEKLFF.